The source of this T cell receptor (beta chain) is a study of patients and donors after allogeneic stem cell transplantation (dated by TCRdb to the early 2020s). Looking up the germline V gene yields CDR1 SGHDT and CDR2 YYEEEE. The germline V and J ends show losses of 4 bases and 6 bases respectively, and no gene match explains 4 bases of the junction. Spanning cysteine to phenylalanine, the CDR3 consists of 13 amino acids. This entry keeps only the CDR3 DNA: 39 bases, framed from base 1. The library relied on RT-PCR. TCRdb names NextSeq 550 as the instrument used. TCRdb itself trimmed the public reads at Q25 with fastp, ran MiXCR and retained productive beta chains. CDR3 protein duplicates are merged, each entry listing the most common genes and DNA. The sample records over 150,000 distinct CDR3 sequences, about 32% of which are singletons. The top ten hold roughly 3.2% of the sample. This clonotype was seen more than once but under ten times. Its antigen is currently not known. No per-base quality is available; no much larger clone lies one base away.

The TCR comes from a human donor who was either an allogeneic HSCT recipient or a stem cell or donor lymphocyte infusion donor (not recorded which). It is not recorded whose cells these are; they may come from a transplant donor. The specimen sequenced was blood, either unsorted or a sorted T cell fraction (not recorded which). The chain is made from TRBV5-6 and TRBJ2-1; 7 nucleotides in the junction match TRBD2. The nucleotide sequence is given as TGTGCCAGCAGCCCGACTAGCCGCAATGAGCAGTTCTTC. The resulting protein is CASSPTSRNEQFF.